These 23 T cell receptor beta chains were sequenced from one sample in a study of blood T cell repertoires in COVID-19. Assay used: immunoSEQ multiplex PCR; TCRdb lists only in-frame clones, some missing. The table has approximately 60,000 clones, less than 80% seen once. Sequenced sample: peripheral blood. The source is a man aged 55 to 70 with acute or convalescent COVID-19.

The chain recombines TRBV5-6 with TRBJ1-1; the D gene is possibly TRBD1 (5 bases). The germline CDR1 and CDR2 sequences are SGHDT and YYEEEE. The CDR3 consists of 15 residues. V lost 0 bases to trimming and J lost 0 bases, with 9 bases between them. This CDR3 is CASSLGDRVNTEAFF. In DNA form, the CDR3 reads TGTGCCAGCAGCTTGGGCGACAGAGTGAACACTGAAGCTTTCTTT.

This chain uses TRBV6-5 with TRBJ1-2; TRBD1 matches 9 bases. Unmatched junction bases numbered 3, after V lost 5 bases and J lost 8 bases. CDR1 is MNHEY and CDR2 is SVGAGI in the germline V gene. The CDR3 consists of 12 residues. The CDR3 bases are TGTGCCAGCAGTCCGGACAGGGGCGGCTACACCTTC. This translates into CASSPDRGGYTF.

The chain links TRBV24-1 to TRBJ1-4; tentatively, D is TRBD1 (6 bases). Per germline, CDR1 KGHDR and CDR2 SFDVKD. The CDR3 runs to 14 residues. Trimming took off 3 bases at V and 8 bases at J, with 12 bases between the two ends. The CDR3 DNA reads TGTGCCACCAGTGATACAGGGATTGGAGAAAAACTGTTTTTT. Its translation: CATSDTGIGEKLFF.

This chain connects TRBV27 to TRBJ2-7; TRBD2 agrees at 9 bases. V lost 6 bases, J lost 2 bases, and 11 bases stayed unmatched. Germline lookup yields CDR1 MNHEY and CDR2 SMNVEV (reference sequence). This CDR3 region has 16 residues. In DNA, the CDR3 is TGTGCCAGCAGCATGTCTAGCGGGGACAAGCCCTACGAGCAGTACTTC. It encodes CASSMSSGDKPYEQYF.

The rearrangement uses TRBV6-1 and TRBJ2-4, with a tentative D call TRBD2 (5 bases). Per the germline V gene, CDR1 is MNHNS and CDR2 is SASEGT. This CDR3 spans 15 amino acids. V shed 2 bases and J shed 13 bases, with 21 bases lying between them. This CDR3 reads CASSEIKSVRARQYF. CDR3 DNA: TGTGCCAGCAGTGAAATAAAGAGCGTGAGGGCCAGGCAGTACTTC.

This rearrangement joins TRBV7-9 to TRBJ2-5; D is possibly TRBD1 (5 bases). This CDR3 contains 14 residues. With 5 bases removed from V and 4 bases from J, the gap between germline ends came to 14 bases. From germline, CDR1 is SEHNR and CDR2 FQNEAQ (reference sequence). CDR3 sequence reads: CASSAGQGTETQYF. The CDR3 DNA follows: TGTGCCAGCAGCGCTGGGCAGGGTACAGAGACCCAGTACTTC.

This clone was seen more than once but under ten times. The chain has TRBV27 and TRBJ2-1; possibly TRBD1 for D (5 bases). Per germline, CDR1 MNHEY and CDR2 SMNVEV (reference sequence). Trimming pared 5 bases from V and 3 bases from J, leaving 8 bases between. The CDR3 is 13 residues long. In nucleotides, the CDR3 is TGTGCCAGCAGTCTCAGGGTCTACAATGAGCAGTTCTTC. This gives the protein CASSLRVYNEQFF.

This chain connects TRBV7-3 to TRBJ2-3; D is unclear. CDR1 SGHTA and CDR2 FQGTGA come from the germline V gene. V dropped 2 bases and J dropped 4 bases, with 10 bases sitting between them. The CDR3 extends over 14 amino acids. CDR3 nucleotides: TGTGCCAGCAGCTTACAGCTAGGTTCAGATACGCAGTATTTT. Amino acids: CASSLQLGSDTQYF.

The CDR3 region is CASSLRSSGRTGELFF. As DNA, the CDR3 is TGCGCCAGCAGCTTGCGGTCTAGCGGGAGGACCGGGGAGCTGTTTTTT. V gene TRBV5-1 combines with J gene TRBJ2-2, with 11 positions matching TRBD2. Germline assignment: CDR1 SGHRS and CDR2 YFSETQ. The CDR3 spans 16 residues. The ends lost 1 base at V and 5 bases at J; junction bases unmatched: 4.

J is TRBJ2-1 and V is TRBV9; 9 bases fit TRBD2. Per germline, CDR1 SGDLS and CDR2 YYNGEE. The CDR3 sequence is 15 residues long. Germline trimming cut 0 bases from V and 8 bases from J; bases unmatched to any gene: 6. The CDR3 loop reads CASSVGGGVADEQFF. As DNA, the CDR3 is TGTGCCAGCAGCGTAGGCGGGGGGGTTGCAGATGAGCAGTTCTTC.

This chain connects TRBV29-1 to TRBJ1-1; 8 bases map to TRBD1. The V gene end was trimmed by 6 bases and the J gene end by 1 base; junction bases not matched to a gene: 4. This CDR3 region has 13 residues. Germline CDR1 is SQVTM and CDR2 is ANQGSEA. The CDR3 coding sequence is TGCAGCGTCGGACAGGGAAAGAACACTGAAGCTTTCTTT. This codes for CSVGQGKNTEAFF.

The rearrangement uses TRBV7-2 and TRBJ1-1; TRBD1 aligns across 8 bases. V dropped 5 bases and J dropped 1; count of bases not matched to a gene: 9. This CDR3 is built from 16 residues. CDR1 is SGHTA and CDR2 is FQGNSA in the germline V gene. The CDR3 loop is CASSLPPGQGNTEAFF. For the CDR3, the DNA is TGTGCCAGCAGCCTACCCCCCGGACAGGGGAACACTGAAGCTTTCTTT.

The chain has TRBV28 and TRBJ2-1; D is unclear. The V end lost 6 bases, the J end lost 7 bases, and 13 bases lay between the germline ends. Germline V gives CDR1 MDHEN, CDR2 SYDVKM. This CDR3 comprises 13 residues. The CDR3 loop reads CASRPRVSNEQFF. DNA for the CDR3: TGTGCCAGCAGACCTCGCGTGAGTAATGAGCAGTTCTTC.

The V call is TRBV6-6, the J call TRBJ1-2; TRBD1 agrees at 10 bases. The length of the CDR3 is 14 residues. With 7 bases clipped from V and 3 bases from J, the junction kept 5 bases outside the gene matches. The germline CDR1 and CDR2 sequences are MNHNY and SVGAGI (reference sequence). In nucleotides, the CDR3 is TGTGCCAGCACCCCGACAGGGGGCGACTATGGCTACACCTTC. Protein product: CASTPTGGDYGYTF.

The CDR3 region is CASSQGTSGTSYNEQFF. CDR3 sequence (DNA): TGTGCCAGCAGCCAGGGGACTAGCGGTACCTCCTACAATGAGCAGTTCTTC. This sequence joins TRBV4-2 and TRBJ2-1; 11 nucleotides line up with TRBD2. This CDR3 has 17 amino acids. Germline CDR1 and CDR2: LGHNA and YNFKEQ. The V segment lost 3 bases and the J segment 0 bases; nucleotides outside the gene matches: 4.

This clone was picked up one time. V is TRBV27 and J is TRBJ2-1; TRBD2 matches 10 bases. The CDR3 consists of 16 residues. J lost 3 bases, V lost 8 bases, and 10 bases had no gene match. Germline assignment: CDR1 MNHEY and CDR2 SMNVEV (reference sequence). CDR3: CASAILAGTIYNEQFF. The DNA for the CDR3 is TGTGCCAGCGCCATACTAGCGGGAACGATCTACAATGAGCAGTTCTTC.

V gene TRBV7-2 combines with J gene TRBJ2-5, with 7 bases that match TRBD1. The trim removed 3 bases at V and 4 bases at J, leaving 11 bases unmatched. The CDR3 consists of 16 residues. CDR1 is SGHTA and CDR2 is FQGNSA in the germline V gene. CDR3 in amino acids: CASSLPVGGASETQYF. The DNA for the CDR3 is TGTGCCAGCAGCTTGCCTGTAGGGGGCGCCTCAGAGACCCAGTACTTC.

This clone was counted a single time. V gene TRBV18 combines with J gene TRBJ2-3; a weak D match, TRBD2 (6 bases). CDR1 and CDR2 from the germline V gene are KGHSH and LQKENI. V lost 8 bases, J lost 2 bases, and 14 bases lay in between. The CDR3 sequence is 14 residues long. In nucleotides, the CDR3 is TGTGCCAGCACCGTCGGGGGATACACAGATACGCAGTATTTT. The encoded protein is CASTVGGYTDTQYF. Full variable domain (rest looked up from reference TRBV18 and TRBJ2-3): NAGVMQNPRHLVRRRGQEARLRCSPMKGHSHVYWYRQLPEEGLKFMVYLQKENIIDESGMPKERFSAEFPKEGPSILRIQQVVRGDSAAYFCASTVGGYTDTQYFGPGTRLTVL.

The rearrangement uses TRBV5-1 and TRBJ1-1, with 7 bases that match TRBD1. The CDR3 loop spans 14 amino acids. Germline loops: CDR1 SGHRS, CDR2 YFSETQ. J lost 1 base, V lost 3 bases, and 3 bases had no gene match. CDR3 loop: CASSSRTGNTEAFF. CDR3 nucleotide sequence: TGCGCCAGCAGCTCTCGGACAGGGAACACTGAAGCTTTCTTT.

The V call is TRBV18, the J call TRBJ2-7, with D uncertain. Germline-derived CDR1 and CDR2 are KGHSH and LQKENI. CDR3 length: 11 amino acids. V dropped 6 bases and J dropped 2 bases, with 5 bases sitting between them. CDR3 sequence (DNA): TGTGCCAGCTCTCAAACCTACGAGCAGTACTTC. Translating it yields CASSQTYEQYF.

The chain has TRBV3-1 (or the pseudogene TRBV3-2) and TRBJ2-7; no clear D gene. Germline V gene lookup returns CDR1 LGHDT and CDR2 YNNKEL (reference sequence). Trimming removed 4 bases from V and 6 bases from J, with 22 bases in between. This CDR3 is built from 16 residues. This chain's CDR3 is CASSPRASTRTGEQYF. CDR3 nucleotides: TGTGCCAGCAGCCCCCGAGCTTCTACGCGAACGGGCGAGCAGTACTTC.

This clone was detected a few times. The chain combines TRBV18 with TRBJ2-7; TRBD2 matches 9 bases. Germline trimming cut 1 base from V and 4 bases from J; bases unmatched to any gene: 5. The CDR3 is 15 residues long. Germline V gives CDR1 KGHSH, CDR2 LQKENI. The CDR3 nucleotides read TGTGCCAGCTCACCACTAGCGGGAGTTGCGTACGAGCAGTACTTC. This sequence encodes CASSPLAGVAYEQYF.

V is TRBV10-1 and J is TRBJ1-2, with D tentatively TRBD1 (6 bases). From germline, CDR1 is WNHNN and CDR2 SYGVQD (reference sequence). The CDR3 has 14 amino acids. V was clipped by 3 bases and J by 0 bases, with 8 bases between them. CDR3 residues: CASSDRQANYGYTF. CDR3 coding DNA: TGCGCCAGCAGTGATAGACAGGCTAACTATGGCTACACCTTC.